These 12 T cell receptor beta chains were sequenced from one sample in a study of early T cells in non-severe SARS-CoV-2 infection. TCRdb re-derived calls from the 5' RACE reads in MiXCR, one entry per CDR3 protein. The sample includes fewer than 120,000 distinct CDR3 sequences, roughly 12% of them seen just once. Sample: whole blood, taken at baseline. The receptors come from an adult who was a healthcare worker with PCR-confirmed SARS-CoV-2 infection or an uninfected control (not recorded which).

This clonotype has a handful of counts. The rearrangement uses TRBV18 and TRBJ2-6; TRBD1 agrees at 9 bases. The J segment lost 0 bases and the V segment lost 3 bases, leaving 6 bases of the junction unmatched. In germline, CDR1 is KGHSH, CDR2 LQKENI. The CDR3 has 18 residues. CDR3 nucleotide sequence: TGTGCCAGCTCACCTAGTGGACAGGGGCGCTCTGGGGCCAACGTCCTGACTTTC. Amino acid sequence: CASSPSGQGRSGANVLTF.

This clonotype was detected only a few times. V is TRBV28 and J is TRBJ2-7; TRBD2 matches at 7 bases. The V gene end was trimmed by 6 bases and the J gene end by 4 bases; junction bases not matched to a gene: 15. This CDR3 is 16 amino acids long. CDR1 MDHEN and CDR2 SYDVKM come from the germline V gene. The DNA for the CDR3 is TGTGCCAGCAGCCCCGCCCTCAGCGGGACTCGATACGAGCAGTACTTC. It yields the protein CASSPALSGTRYEQYF.

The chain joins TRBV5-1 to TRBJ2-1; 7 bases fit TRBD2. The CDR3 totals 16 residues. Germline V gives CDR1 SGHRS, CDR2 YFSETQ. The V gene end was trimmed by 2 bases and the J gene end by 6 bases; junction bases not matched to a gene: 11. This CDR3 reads CASSFIAGVSINEQFF. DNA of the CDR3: TGCGCCAGCAGCTTTATCGCGGGGGTGTCGATCAATGAGCAGTTCTTC.

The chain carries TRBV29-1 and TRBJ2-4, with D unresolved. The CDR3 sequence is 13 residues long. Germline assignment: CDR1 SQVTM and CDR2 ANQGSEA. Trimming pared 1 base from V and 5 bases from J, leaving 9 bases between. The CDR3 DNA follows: TGCAGCGTTGAAGCCCCACATCAAAACATTCAGTACTTC. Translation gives CSVEAPHQNIQYF.

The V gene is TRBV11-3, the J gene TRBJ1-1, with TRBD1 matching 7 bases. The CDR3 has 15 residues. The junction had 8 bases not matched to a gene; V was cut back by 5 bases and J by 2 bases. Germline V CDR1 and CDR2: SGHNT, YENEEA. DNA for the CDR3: TGTGCCAGCAGCACAGGACAGGACGCTAACACTGAAGCTTTCTTT. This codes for CASSTGQDANTEAFF.

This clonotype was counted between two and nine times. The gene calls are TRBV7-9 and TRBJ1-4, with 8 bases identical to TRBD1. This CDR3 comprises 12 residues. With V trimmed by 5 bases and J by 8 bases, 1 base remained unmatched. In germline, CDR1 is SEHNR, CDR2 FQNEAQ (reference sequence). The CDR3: CASSRQGEKLFF. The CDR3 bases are TGTGCCAGCAGCCGACAGGGGGAAAAACTGTTTTTT.

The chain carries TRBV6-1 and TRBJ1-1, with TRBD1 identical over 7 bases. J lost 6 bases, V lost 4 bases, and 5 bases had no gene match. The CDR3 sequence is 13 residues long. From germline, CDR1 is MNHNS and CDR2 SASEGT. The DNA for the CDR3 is TGTGCCAGCAGTGGCCGACAGGGTTCTGAAGCTTTCTTT. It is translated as CASSGRQGSEAFF.

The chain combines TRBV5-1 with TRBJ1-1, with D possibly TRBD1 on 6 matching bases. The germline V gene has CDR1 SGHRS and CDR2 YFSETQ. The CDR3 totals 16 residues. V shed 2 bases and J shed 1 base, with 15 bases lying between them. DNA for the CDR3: TGCGCCAGCAGCTTCCCGGGGGGCGCGAGGAACACTGAAGCTTTCTTT. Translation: CASSFPGGARNTEAFF.

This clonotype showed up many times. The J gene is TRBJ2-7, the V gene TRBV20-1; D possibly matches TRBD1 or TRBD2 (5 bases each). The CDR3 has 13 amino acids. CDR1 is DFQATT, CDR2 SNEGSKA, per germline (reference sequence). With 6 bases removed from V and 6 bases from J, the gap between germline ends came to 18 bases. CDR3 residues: CSALSGTLGEQYF. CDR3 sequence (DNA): TGCAGTGCCCTCTCCGGGACCCTCGGCGAGCAGTACTTC.

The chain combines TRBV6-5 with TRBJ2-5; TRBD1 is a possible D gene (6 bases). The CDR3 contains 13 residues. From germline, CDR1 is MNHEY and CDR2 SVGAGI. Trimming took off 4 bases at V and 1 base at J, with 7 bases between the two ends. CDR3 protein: CASSSDSQETQYF. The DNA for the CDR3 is TGTGCCAGCAGTTCGGACAGCCAAGAGACCCAGTACTTC.

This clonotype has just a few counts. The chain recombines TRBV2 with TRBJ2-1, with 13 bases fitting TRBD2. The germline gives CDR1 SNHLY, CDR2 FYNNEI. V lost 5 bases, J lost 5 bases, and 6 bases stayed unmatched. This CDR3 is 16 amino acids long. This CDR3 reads CASSRTSGSPHNEQFF. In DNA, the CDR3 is TGTGCCAGCAGTCGGACTAGCGGGAGCCCCCACAATGAGCAGTTCTTC.

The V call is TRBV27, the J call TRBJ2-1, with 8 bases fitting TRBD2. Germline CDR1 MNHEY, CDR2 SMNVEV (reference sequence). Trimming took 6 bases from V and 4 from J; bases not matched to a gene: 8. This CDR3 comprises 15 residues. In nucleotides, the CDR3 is TGTGCCAGCAGCAGGGGACTAGTCCTATACAATGAGCAGTTCTTC. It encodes CASSRGLVLYNEQFF.